This TCR beta chain comes out of a study of blood T cell repertoires in COVID-19 (dated by TCRdb to 2020 to 2021). About the investigation overall: Samples covering the acute and convalescent phases of COVID-19 were provided by collaborators in the United States, Italy and Spain. The prospective study material was composed of cDNA or gDNA derived from T cells, B-cell-depleted T cells, or PBMCs. Subjects who had been exposed to COVID-19, were actively infected with it, or had recovered from it provided the deeply sampled blood TCRbeta repertoires that made up the dataset. The repertoires were made available in a free public database intended to serve as a resource for research on the immune response to SARS-CoV-2. The samples were drawn from two sources: the first 160 participants of the ongoing ImmuneRACE study, and 1,200 or so subjects contributed by 6 global collaborators. The sample metadata nearly always contained a de-identified subject ID, COVID-19 status, age in years and sex. Where available, HLA class I and class II types were taken from metadata supplied by the sample provider and were not determined by assay-based typing. Points the paper makes about the study in general: The amount of clinical and demographic metadata varied by source and participant and was provided uncurated.

On this clone: Its antigen is not yet known. Per-base qualities were not stored, and no clone one base away is much larger.

One collaborating source in Seattle enrolled patients while the patients were actively infected and followed the patients over time throughout the course of disease. Collaborating institutions collected whole blood in K2EDTA tubes following their own protocols. For TCRbeta analysis, collaborator samples were shipped as frozen whole blood, as isolated PBMCs, or as DNA extracted from either sample type. TCRbeta CDR3 regions were amplified from genomic DNA by means of the immunoSEQ Assay, a bias-controlled multiplex PCR. The study's processing was this. The number of nucleated cells in each sample was estimated by amplification of reference gene primers within the assay. To quantify the absolute abundance of each unique TCRbeta CDR3 rearrangement, sequence reads were collapsed and filtered. For each sample, productive Simpson clonality was calculated as the square root of Simpson's diversity index over productive rearrangements. TCRdb took over this immuneACCESS table, retaining in-frame rearrangements with V and J assigned. Such tables are incomplete; in checked studies, under half of the missing clones stem from an unresolved V gene, and the remainder is unexplained. The V and J calls and clone size come from that table; D and trimming were worked out from the DNA. The sample table lists 65,000 to 85,000 clones, around 88% of them with a count of one. The ten largest clonotypes hold about 6% of the sample.

V loses 6 bases of germline sequence and J loses 8 bases, and the interval between the two ends is 19 bases. Counted from cysteine to phenylalanine, this CDR3 has 15 amino acids. The only DNA kept is the CDR3, 45 bases in frame from the first base. As encoded in the germline V gene (reference sequence), CDR1 is LGHDT while CDR2 is YNNKEL. The TCR comes from a man older than 75 with COVID-19, enrolled during active disease. This chain is built from TRBV3-1 (or the pseudogene TRBV3-2) and TRBJ1-4, and possibly TRBD1, on 6 matching bases. Sequencing input: peripheral blood. The CDR3 region has the sequence CASRPTGRGGEKLFF. The DNA sequence is TGTGCCAGCAGGCCCACAGGGCGCGGGGGGGAAAAACTGTTTTTT.